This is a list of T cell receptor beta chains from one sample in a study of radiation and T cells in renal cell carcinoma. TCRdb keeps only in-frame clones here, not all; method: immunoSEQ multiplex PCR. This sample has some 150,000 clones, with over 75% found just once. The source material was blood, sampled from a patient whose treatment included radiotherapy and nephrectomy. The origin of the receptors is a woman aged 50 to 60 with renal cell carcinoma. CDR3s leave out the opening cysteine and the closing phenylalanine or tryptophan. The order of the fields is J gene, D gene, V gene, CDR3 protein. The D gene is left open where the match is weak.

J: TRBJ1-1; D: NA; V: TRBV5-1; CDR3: ASSFSIRAVNTEAF
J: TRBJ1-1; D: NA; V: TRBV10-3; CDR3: AISVDPNTEAF
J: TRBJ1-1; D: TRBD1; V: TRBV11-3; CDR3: ASSFDRETEAF
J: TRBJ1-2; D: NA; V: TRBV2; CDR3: ASNLAGDGYT
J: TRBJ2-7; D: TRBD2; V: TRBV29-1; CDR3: SVRRGDEQY
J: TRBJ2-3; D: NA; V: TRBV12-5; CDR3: ASGLGVRTDTQY
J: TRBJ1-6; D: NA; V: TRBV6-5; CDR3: ASSYGDGNSPLH
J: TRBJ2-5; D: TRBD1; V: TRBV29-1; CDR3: SVDGQGGETQY
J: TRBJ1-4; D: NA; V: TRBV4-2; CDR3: ASSQGLQRGGNNEKLF
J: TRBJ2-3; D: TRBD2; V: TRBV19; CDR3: ASSIPLAGEDTQY
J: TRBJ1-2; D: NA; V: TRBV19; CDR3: ASSRGDKNYGYT
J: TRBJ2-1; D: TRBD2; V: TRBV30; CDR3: AWSFPGLAGSSYNEQF
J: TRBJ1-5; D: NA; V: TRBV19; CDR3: ASNDLSNQPQH
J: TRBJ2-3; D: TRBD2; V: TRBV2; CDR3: ASSERAGGHRDTQY
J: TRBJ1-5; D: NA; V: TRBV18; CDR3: ASSPHLNQPQH
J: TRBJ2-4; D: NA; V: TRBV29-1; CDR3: SVVMDGPNIQY
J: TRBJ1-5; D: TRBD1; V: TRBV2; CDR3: ASSAVGQNLNQPQH
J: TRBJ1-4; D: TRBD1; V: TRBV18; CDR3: ASSRTGEKLF
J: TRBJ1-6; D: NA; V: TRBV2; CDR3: ASNEIYNSPLH
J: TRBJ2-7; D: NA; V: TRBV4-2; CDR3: ASSQAARRGSSSYEQY
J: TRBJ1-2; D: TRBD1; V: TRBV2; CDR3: ASSFPGQGSNYGYT
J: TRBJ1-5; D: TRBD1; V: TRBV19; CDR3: ASSIVRTGRQPQH
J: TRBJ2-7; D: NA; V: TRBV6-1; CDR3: ACTPQEDYEQY
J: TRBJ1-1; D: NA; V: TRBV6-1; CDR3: ASREDGNTEAF
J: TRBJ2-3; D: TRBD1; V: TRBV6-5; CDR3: ASSYDRGRTDTQY
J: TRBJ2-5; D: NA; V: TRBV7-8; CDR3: ASSLFLLRRAQETQY
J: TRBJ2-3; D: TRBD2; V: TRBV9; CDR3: ASSPGTSGGRFTDTQY
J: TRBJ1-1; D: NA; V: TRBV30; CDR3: AWSVAQRNTEAF
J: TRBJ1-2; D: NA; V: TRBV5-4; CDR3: ASSLPGLIRDGYT
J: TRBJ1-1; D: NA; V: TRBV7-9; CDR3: ASTQTLTTEAF
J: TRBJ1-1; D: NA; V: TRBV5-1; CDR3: ASSPDPSNTEAF
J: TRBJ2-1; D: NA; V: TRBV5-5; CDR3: ASSLNPARSYNEQF
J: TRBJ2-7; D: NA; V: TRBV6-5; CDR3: ASSHLTGRYEQY
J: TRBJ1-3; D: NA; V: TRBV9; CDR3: ASSGLLTDVGNTIY
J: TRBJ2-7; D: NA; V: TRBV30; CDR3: AWSSSFEQY
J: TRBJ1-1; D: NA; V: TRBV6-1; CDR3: ASRPGVRMNTEAF
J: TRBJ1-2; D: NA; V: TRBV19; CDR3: ASSITEGGYT
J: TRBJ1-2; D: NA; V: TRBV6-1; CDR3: ASVIGTLIGGYT
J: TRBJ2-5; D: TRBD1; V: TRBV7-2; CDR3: ASSHNSGTAQETQY
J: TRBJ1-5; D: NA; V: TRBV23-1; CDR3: ASSQSGRERNQPQH
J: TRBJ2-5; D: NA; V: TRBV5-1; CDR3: ASSPPSGVQETQY
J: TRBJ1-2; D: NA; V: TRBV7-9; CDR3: ASSPDRTGGYT